These T cell receptor beta chains were read from a single sample in a study of cytomegalovirus exposure and HLA in healthy donors. TCRdb keeps only in-frame clones here, not all; method: immunoSEQ multiplex PCR. Among 180,000 or so clones listed, around 79% were seen once. Sequencing was done on a sample of PBMCs. The receptors come from a man aged 35 to 55 in good health and CMV-seropositive. Each CDR3 is given with its conserved first and last residue. The order of the fields is clone size, D gene, J gene, V gene, CDR3 DNA, CDR3 protein. The D gene is left open where the match is weak. Only part of the rows carry a size: once, few, many, or a class if the clone is expanded.

>NA|NA|TRBJ2-1|TRBV6-1
TGTGCCAGCAAGGTGGGGGCGAGCTCCTACAATGAGCAGTTCTTC
CASKVGASSYNEQFF
>NA|TRBD2|TRBJ2-3|TRBV6-4
TGTGCCAGCAGGAGAAAGGGACTAGCGAAAGATACGCAGTATTTT
CASRRKGLAKDTQYF
>once|NA|TRBJ2-1|TRBV6-5
TGTGCCAGCAGCCGAGCCTTAACCGGGAATGAGCAGTTCTTC
CASSRALTGNEQFF
>once|TRBD1|TRBJ2-2|TRBV19
TGTGCCAGTACCACGACAGGGTTGACGGGGGAGCTGTTTTTT
CASTTTGLTGELFF
>NA|NA|TRBJ1-1|TRBV7-2
TGTGCCAGCAGCTTATATACAGTAGAGAACACTGAAGCTTTCTTT
CASSLYTVENTEAFF
>NA|TRBD2|TRBJ2-7|TRBV2
TGTGCCAGCAGTCCTGATAGCGGGAATGGGTACGAGCAGTACTTC
CASSPDSGNGYEQYF
>few|TRBD1|TRBJ1-1|TRBV18
TGTGCCAGCTCACCTCAAAGGGGACAGGCCGCTGAAGCTTTCTTT
CASSPQRGQAAEAFF
>NA|TRBD1|TRBJ1-5|TRBV30
TGTGCCTGGTCCGGGACAGGACATCAGCCCCAGCATTTT
CAWSGTGHQPQHF
>NA|TRBD2|TRBJ2-1|TRBV5-4
TGTGCCAGCAGCAGGACTAGCGGGACCGACAATGAGCAGTTCTTC
CASSRTSGTDNEQFF
>NA|NA|TRBJ2-2|TRBV29-1
TGCAGCGCGAGTGATGACACCGGGGAGCTGTTTTTT
CSASDDTGELFF
>NA|TRBD1|TRBJ2-7|TRBV5-4
TGTGCCAGCAGCTTGGCCAGGGGGCGCGACGAGCAGTACTTC
CASSLARGRDEQYF
>NA|NA|TRBJ2-1|TRBV7-6
TGTGCCAGCAGCTTAGGGCCGTCGACTAGAGGCTTGGGCAATGAGCAGTTCTTC
CASSLGPSTRGLGNEQFF
>NA|TRBD2|TRBJ2-7|TRBV9
TGTGCCAGCAGCGTAGGTAGCGGGGGGTTCTACGAGCAGTACTTC
CASSVGSGGFYEQYF
>NA|TRBD2|TRBJ2-3|TRBV5-1
TGCGCCAGCAGCTTTGAGGGAGGGCCGCCCGATACGCAGTATTTT
CASSFEGGPPDTQYF
>NA|TRBD2|TRBJ2-5|TRBV10-3
TGTGCCATCAGTTCCGAGAGACTAGCGGGATTGGAGACCCAGTACTTC
CAISSERLAGLETQYF
>NA|NA|TRBJ1-5|TRBV6-1
TGTGCCAGCAGGCTTTCGGGGATTAGCAATCAGCCCCAGCATTTT
CASRLSGISNQPQHF
>NA|TRBD2|TRBJ2-5|TRBV5-1
TGCGCCAGCAGCTTGGGGGTAGCGGGAATCGAGGCCCAGTACTTC
CASSLGVAGIEAQYF
>NA|NA|TRBJ2-5|TRBV19
TGTGCCACCCTGGGGGGAGAGACCCAGTACTTC
CATLGGETQYF
>NA|TRBD2|TRBJ2-7|TRBV27
TGTGCCAGCAGTTTCCGGAAAGCGGGAGGGCCTCTGATCGAGCAGTGCTTC
CASSFRKAGGPLIEQCF
>few|TRBD1|TRBJ2-1|TRBV27
TGTGCCAGCAGTGTTCCAGGGGGCATTTATGAGCAGTTCTTC
CASSVPGGIYEQFF
>NA|TRBD2|TRBJ2-5|TRBV6-5
TGTGCCAGCAGTCTTAGCGGGGGCCAAGAGACCCAGTACTTC
CASSLSGGQETQYF
>NA|NA|TRBJ1-1|TRBV11-3
TGTGCCAGCAGCACGCAGGAGGACACTGAAGCTTTCTTT
CASSTQEDTEAFF
>NA|TRBD1|TRBJ1-1|TRBV5-6
TGTGCCAGCAGCCTGGGACAGCCGGACACTGAAGCTTTCTTT
CASSLGQPDTEAFF
>NA|TRBD2|TRBJ2-1|TRBV18
TGTGCCAGCTCCCCGCCGGGGAGGGAATCCTACAATGAGCAGTTCTTC
CASSPPGRESYNEQFF
>NA|TRBD1|TRBJ2-7|TRBV11-3
TGTGCCAGCATGCGACAGGGGGGACCCTACGAGCAGTACTTC
CASMRQGGPYEQYF
>NA|TRBD1|TRBJ2-7|TRBV19
TGTGCCACCGGGACAGGGAGTTTCTACGAGCAGTACTTC
CATGTGSFYEQYF
>NA|NA|TRBJ1-5|TRBV7-6
TGTGCCAGCAGCCCTAACAGCGCCGAGGGGCCCCAGCATTTT
CASSPNSAEGPQHF
>NA|NA|TRBJ2-1|TRBV6-4
TGTGCCAGCAGTGACGGAGGCAGGTACAATGAGCAGTTCTTC
CASSDGGRYNEQFF
>NA|NA|TRBJ2-3|TRBV5-1
TGCGCCAGCAGCTTGGATGGCAGGTCGACGGATACGCAGTATTTT
CASSLDGRSTDTQYF
>once|TRBD2|TRBJ2-5|TRBV28
TGTGCCAGCAGTTTCCCGGAGGGCGGGAGCGGAGAGACCCAGTACTTC
CASSFPEGGSGETQYF
>once|TRBD2|TRBJ2-7|TRBV19
TGTGCCAGTAGTACCCTGGGACTAGCGGGAGACGAGCAGTACTTC
CASSTLGLAGDEQYF
>NA|TRBD1|TRBJ1-2|TRBV27
TGTGCCAGCAGCGACCAGGGGGGTGGCTACACCTTC
CASSDQGGGYTF
>NA|NA|TRBJ1-4|TRBV27
TGTGCCAGCAGAGTCACGGGAGGTAATGAAAAACTGTTTTTT
CASRVTGGNEKLFF
>NA|NA|TRBJ1-1|TRBV18
TGTGCCAGCTCACCACCGCAACCACAGAACACTGAAGCTTTCTTT
CASSPPQPQNTEAFF